This entry describes one T cell receptor beta chain. This CDR3 region has 16 residues. The junction had 8 bases not matched to a gene; V was cut back by 7 bases and J by 5 bases. The V gene's germline CDR1 is SNHLY and CDR2 FYNNEI. Generated by immunoSEQ multiplex PCR, the TCRdb table keeps only in-frame clones and is missing some. Among about 260,000 clones listed, 80% to 90% were seen once. The data were taken from a study of blood T cell repertoires in COVID-19. The chain is built from TRBV2 and TRBJ1-4; 12 bases agree with TRBD1. The sequencing input was peripheral blood. The receptor comes from a woman in her 70s with COVID-19, enrolled during active disease. CDR3 amino acids: CASTPGQGAWNEKLFF. CDR3 nucleotides: TGTGCCAGCACACCGGGACAGGGGGCTTGGAATGAAAAACTGTTTTTT.